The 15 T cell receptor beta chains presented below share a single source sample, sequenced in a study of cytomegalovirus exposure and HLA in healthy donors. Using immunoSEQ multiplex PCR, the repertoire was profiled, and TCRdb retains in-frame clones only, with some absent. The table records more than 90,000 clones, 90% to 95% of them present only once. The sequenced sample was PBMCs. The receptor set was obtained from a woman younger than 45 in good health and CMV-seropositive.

The CDR3 DNA reads as TGTGCCAGCAGTTTACTGGGGGCGGCCGAGGAGGAAGCTTTCTTT. Protein product: CASSLLGAAEEEAFF. The J gene is TRBJ1-1, the V gene TRBV27; D is perhaps TRBD1 (6 bases). CDR1 is MNHEY and CDR2 is SMNVEV in the germline V gene (reference sequence). V lost 2 bases and J lost 8, with 18 bases in between. CDR3 length: 15 residues.

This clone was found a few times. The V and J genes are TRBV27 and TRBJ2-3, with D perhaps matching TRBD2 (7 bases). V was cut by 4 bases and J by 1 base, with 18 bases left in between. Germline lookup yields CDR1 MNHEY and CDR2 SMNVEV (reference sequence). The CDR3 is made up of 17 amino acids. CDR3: CASSSPIRGGRTDTQYF. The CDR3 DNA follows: TGTGCCAGCAGTTCCCCGATTAGGGGGGGCCGCACAGATACGCAGTATTTT.

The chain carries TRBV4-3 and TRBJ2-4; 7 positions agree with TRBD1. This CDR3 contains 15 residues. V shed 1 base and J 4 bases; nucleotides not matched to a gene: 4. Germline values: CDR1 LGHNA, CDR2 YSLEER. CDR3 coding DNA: TGCGCCAGCAGCCAAGGTGGGACAGCTAAAAACATTCAGTACTTC. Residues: CASSQGGTAKNIQYF.

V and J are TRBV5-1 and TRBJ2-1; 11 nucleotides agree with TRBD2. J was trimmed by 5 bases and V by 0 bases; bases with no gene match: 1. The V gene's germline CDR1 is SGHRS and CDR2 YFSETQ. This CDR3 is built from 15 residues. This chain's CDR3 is CASSLVLAGDNEQFF. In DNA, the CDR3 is TGCGCCAGCAGCTTGGTACTAGCGGGAGACAATGAGCAGTTCTTC.

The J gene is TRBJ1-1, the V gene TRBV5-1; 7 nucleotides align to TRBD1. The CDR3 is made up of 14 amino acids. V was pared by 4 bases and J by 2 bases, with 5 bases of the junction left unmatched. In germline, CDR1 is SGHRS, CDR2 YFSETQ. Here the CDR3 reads CASSRDSLNTEAFF. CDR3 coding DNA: TGCGCCAGCAGCCGGGACAGCCTAAACACTGAAGCTTTCTTT.

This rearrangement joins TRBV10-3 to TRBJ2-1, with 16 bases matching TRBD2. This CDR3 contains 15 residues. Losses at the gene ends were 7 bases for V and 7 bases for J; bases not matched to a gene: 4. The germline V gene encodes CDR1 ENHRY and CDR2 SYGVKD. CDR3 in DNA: TGTGCCATCACAGGGACTAGCGGGAGGGCGAATGAGCAGTTCTTC. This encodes CAITGTSGRANEQFF.

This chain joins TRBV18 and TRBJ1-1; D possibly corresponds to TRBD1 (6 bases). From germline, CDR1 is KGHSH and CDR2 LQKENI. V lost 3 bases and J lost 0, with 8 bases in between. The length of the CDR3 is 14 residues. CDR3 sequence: CASSPRGLNTEAFF. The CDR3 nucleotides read TGTGCCAGCTCACCCAGGGGCCTGAACACTGAAGCTTTCTTT. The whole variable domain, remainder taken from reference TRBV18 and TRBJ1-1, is NAGVMQNPRHLVRRRGQEARLRCSPMKGHSHVYWYRQLPEEGLKFMVYLQKENIIDESGMPKERFSAEFPKEGPSILRIQQVVRGDSAAYFCASSPRGLNTEAFFGQGTRLTVV.

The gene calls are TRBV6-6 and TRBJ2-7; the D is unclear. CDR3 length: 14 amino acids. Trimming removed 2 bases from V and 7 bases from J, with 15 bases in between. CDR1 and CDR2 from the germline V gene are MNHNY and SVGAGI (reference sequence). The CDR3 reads CASSYDDKLREQYF. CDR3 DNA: TGTGCCAGCAGTTACGATGACAAACTGAGAGAGCAGTACTTC.

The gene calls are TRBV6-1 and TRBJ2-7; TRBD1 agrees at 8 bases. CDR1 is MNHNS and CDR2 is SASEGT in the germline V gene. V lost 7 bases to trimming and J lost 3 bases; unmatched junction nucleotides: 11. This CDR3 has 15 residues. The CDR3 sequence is CASIRSTGDHYEQYF. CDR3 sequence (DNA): TGTGCCAGCATCCGATCGACAGGGGACCACTACGAGCAGTACTTC.

CDR3 coding DNA: TGTGCCAGCTCCCACACGGCGGGTGGCTACACCTTC. This translates into CASSHTAGGYTF. The V and J genes are TRBV18 and TRBJ1-2; D call uncertain. V lost 6 bases and J lost 7, with 12 bases in between. Germline V gene lookup returns CDR1 KGHSH and CDR2 LQKENI. This CDR3 contains 12 residues.

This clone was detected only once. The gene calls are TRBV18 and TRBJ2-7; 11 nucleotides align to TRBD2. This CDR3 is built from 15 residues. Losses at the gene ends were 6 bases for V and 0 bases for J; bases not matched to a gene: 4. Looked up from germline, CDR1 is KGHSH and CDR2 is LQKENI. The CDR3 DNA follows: TGTGCCAGCTCTAAGGGACTAGCGGCCTCCTACGAGCAGTACTTC. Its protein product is CASSKGLAASYEQYF.

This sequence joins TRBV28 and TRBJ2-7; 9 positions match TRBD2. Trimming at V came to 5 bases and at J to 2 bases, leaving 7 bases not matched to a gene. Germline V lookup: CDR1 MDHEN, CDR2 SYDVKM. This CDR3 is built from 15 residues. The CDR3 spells CASSLSGRITYEQYF. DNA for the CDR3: TGTGCCAGCAGTCTTAGCGGGAGAATTACCTACGAGCAGTACTTC.

The CDR3 coding sequence is TGTGCCAGGTACAGGGGTCAGCCCCAGCATTTT. It codes for CARYRGQPQHF. The chain employs TRBV19 and TRBJ1-5; TRBD1 aligns across 7 bases. From germline, CDR1 is LNHDA and CDR2 SQIVND (reference sequence). V shed 9 bases and J 6 bases; nucleotides not matched to a gene: 2. This CDR3 region has 11 residues.

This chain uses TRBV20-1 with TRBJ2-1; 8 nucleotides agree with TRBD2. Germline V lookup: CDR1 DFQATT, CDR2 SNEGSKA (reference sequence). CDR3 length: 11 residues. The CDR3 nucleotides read TGCACCCCCGGGAGGGACAATGAGCAGTTCTTC. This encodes CTPGRDNEQFF.

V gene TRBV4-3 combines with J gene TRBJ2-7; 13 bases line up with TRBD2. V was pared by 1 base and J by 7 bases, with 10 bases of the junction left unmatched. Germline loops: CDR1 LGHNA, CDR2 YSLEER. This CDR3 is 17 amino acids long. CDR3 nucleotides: TGCGCCAGCAGCCAAGTTGGCGAACTAGCGGGAGGGGAGGAGCAGTACTTC. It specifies CASSQVGELAGGEEQYF.